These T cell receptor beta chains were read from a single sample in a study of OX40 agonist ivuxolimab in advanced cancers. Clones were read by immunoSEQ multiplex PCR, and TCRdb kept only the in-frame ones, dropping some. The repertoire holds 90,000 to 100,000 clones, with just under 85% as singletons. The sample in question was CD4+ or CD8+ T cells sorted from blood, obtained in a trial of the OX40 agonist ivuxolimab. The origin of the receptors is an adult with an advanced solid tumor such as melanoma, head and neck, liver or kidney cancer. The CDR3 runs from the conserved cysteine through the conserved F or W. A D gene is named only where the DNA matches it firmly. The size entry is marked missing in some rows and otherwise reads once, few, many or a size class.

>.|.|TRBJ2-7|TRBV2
CASSEHPSGDEQYF
TGTGCCAGCAGTGAGCACCCCTCAGGGGATGAGCAGTACTTC
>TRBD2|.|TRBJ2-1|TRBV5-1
CASSFSNFSPILGGYNEQFF
TGCGCCAGCAGCTTTTCCAATTTCTCCCCTATCTTGGGAGGGTACAATGAGCAGTTCTTC
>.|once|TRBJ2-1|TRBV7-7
CASSLGPYPYNEQFF
TGTGCCAGCAGCTTAGGGCCATACCCCTACAATGAGCAGTTCTTC
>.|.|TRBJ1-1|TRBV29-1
CSVLIQAGPFF
TGCAGCGTACTCATCCAGGCCGGCCCTTTCTTT
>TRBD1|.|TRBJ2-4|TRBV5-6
CASSATGLRAKNIQYF
TGTGCCAGCAGTGCGACAGGGTTGAGGGCCAAAAACATTCAGTACTTC
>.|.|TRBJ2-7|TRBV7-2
CASSLQGSSSYEQYF
TGTGCCAGCAGCTTACAGGGGTCGAGCTCCTACGAGCAGTACTTC
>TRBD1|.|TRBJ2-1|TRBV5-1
CASAYRGPGEQFF
TGCGCCAGTGCTTACAGGGGCCCGGGGGAGCAGTTCTTC
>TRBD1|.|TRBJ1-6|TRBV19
CASSRMGQDNSPLHF
TGTGCCAGTTCGAGGATGGGACAGGATAATTCACCCCTCCACTTT
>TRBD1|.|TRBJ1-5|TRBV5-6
CASSLLRDRGYNQPQHF
TGTGCCAGCAGCTTGTTGCGGGACAGGGGCTACAATCAGCCCCAGCATTTT
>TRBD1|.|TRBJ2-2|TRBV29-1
CSSSDRANGELFF
TGCAGCTCCTCGGACAGGGCGAACGGGGAGCTGTTTTTT
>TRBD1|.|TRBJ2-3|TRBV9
CASSPGAGGPDTQYF
TGTGCCAGCAGCCCAGGGGCAGGGGGCCCAGATACGCAGTATTTT
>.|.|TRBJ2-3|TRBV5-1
CASSFGTVTDTQYF
TGCGCCAGCAGCTTCGGTACAGTAACAGATACGCAGTATTTT
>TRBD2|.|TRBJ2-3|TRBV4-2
CASSRDPQGLAGGAADTQYF
TGTGCCAGCAGCCGAGACCCCCAAGGACTAGCGGGGGGTGCCGCAGATACGCAGTATTTT
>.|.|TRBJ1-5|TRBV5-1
CASSLAGINSNQPQHF
TGCGCCAGCAGCTTGGCAGGAATTAATAGCAATCAGCCCCAGCATTTT
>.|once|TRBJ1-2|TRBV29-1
CSVVAGSNYGYTF
TGCAGCGTTGTTGCCGGGTCTAACTATGGCTACACCTTC
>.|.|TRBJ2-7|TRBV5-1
CASSSGTQLYEQYF
TGCGCCAGCAGCTCCGGGACCCAGCTTTACGAGCAGTACTTC
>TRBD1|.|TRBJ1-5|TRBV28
CASSSPQTGRDYNQPQHF
TGTGCCAGCAGTTCCCCCCAGACAGGGAGGGATTACAATCAGCCCCAGCATTTT
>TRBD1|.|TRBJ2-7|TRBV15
CASSPGQVSYEQYF
TGTGCCAGTTCGCCGGGACAGGTCTCCTACGAGCAGTACTTC
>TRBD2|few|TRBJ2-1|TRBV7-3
CASSSSGRRTEQFF
TGTGCCAGCAGCTCTAGCGGGAGAAGGACTGAGCAGTTCTTC
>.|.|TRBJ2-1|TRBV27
CASTRGNNEQFF
TGTGCCAGCACCCGGGGAAACAATGAGCAGTTCTTC
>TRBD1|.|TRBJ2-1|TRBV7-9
CASSLVFPGGYNEQFF
TGTGCCAGCAGCTTAGTTTTCCCAGGGGGCTACAATGAGCAGTTCTTC
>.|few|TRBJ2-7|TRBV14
CASSQGLYEQYF
TGTGCCAGCAGCCAAGGACTCTACGAGCAGTACTTC
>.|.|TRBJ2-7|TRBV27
CASSLLGTASFYEQYF
TGTGCCAGCAGTTTATTGGGAACAGCAAGTTTCTACGAGCAGTACTTC
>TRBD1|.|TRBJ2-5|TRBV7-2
CASSFAKGATETQYF
TGTGCCAGCAGCTTTGCGAAGGGGGCGACTGAGACCCAGTACTTC
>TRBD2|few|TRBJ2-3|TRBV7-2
CASSLGPAGLSTDTQYF
TGTGCCAGCAGCTTAGGGCCAGCGGGGTTGAGCACAGATACGCAGTATTTT
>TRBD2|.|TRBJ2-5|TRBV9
CASSGWTSGEETQYF
TGTGCCAGCAGCGGGTGGACTAGCGGGGAAGAGACCCAGTACTTC
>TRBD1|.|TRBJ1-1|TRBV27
CASSSFDRDTEAFF
TGTGCCAGCAGTTCCTTCGACAGGGACACTGAAGCTTTCTTT
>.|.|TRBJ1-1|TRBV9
CASSVDIYTEAFF
TGTGCCAGCAGCGTAGACATTTACACTGAAGCTTTCTTT
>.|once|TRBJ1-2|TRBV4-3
CASSQGGRTFYGYTF
TGCGCCAGCAGCCAAGGGGGACGGACCTTCTATGGCTACACCTTC
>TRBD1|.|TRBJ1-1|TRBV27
CASIGTGTQNTEAFF
TGTGCCAGCATCGGGACAGGAACACAGAACACTGAAGCTTTCTTT
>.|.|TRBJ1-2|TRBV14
CASSQDFEGGYTF
TGTGCCAGCAGCCAAGATTTCGAAGGAGGCTACACCTTC
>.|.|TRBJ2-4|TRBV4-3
CASSQELKNIQYF
TGCGCCAGCAGCCAAGAGCTTAAAAACATTCAGTACTTC
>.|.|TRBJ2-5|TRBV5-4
CASSPRGLQTQYF
TGTGCCAGCAGCCCGCGGGGACTTCAGACCCAGTACTTC
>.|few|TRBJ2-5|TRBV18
CASSPTQETQYF
TGTGCCAGCTCACCTACCCAAGAGACCCAGTACTTC
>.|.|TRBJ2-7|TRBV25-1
CASSEYLPGHSSYEQYF
TGTGCCAGCAGTGAATACTTACCGGGACATAGCTCCTACGAGCAGTACTTC
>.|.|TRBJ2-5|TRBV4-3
CASSHLKYETQYF
TGCGCCAGCAGCCACCTAAAATACGAGACCCAGTACTTC
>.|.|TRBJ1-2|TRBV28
CASSFGTRGYTF
TGTGCCAGCAGTTTTGGAACCCGGGGCTACACCTTC
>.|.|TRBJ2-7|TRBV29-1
CSAEDRSYEQYF
TGCAGCGCTGAGGACAGATCCTACGAGCAGTACTTC
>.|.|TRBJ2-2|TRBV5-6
CASSFIQVTGELFF
TGTGCCAGCAGCTTTATACAGGTCACCGGGGAGCTGTTTTTT
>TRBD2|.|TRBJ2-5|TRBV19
CASSRRGGRSETQYF
TGTGCCAGTAGCCGGCGGGGGGGCAGGTCAGAGACCCAGTACTTC
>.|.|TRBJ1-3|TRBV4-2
CASSQDGISGNTIYF
TGTGCCAGCAGCCAGGACGGAATCTCTGGAAACACCATATATTTT
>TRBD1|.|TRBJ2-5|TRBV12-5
CASGLKPGQGEGETQYF
TGTGCTAGTGGCCTCAAACCGGGACAGGGGGAGGGAGAGACCCAGTACTTC
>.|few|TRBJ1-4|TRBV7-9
CASSQGLNQEKLFF
TGTGCCAGCAGCCAAGGACTGAACCAAGAAAAACTGTTTTTT
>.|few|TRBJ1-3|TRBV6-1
CASQWGNTIYF
TGTGCCTCTCAGTGGGGAAACACCATATATTTT